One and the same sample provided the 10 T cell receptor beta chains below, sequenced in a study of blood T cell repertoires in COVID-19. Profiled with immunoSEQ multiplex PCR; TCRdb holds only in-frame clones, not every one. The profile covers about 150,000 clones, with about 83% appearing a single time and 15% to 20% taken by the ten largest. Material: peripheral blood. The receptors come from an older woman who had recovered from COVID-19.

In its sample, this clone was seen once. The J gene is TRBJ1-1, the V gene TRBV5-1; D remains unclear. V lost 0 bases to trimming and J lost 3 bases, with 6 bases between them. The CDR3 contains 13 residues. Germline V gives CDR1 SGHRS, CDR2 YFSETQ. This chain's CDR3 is CASSLAGDTEAFF. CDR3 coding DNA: TGCGCCAGCAGCTTGGCCGGTGACACTGAAGCTTTCTTT.

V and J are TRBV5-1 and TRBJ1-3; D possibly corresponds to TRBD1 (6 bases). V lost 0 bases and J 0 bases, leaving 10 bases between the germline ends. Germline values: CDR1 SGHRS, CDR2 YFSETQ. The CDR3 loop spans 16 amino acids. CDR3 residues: CASSLGGHPSGNTIYF. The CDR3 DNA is TGCGCCAGCAGCTTGGGGGGGCACCCCTCTGGAAACACCATATATTTT.

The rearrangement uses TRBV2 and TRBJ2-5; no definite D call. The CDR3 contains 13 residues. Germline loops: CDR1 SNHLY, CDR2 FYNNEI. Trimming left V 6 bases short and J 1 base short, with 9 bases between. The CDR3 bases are TGTGCCAGCAGGAGCAGGCTCCAAGAGACCCAGTACTTC. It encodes CASRSRLQETQYF.

CDR3 amino acids: CASSRGGVANTGELFF. The CDR3 DNA reads as TGTGCCAGCAGCCGGGGGGGGGTCGCGAACACCGGGGAGCTGTTTTTT. The chain joins TRBV4-2 to TRBJ2-2, with TRBD2 matching over 7 bases. CDR3 length equals 16 residues. Germline-derived CDR1 and CDR2 are LGHNA and YNFKEQ. Germline trimming cut 4 bases from V and 0 bases from J; bases unmatched to any gene: 5.

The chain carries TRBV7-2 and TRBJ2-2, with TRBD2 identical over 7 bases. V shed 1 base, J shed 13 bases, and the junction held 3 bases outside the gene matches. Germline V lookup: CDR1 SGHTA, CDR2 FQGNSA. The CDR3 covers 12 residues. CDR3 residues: CASSLGGGGLFF. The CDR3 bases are TGTGCCAGCAGCTTAGGGGGGGGAGGGCTGTTTTTT.

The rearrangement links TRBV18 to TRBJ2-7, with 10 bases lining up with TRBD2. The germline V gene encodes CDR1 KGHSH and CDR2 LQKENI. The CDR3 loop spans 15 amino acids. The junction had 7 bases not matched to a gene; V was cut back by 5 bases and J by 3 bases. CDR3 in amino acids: CASSSSGLAVYEQYF. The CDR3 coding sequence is TGTGCCAGCTCATCCTCCGGACTAGCGGTCTACGAGCAGTACTTC.

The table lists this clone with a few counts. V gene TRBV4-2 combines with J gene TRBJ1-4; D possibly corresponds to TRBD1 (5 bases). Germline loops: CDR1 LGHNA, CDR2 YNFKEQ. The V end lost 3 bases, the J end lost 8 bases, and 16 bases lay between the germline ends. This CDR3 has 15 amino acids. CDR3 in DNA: TGTGCCAGCAGCCAGGGGGGAGGGGCGCGGGAAAAACTGTTTTTT. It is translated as CASSQGGGAREKLFF.

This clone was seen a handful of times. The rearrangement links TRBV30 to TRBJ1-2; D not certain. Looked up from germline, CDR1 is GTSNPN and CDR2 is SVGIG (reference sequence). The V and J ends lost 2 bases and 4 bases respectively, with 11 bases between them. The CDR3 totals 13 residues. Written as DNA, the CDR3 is TGTGCCTGGAGTCCGGGATCGGCCTATGGCTACACCTTC. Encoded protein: CAWSPGSAYGYTF.

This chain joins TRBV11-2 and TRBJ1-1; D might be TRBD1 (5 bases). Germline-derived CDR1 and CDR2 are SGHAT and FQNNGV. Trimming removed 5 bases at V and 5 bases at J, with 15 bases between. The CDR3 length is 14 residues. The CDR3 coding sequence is TGTGCCAGCAGCCAGGCGGGACTGACGACTGAAGCTTTCTTT. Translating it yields CASSQAGLTTEAFF.

The CDR3 spells CASTPGDLASGQYF. The DNA of the CDR3 is TGTGCCAGCACCCCGGGGGACTTGGCCTCGGGGCAGTACTTC. V gene TRBV6-6 combines with J gene TRBJ2-7; TRBD2 is a possible D gene (6 bases). Germline V gives CDR1 MNHNY, CDR2 SVGAGI (reference sequence). V lost 7 bases and J 9 bases, leaving 22 bases between the germline ends. The CDR3 covers 14 residues.